The 10 T cell receptor beta chains below were found in one sample sequenced in a study of long-term antiretroviral therapy in people with HIV. Running of the v3.0 immunoSEQ assay took place at survey level. The method was immunoSEQ multiplex PCR; TCRdb's version includes in-frame clones alone and lacks a portion of them. This sample yields more than 20,000 clones, of which 85% to 90% are seen a single time; around 3.6% belongs to the top ten. The source material was unsorted PBMCs, sampled 1.9 years after starting antiretroviral therapy. These receptors were collected from a woman aged 25 to 39 with HIV.

This clone showed up just a few times. The chain combines TRBV10-1 with TRBJ2-7; D uncertain. The germline CDR1 and CDR2 sequences are WNHNN and SYGVQD (reference sequence). The CDR3 is made up of 15 amino acids. V was cut by 2 bases and J by 0 bases, with 11 bases left in between. The CDR3 nucleotides are TGCGCCAGCAGTGAGGCAGCAACGATCTCCTACGAGCAGTACGTC. It encodes CASSEAATISYEQYV.

The V gene is TRBV5-1, the J gene TRBJ1-3; TRBD1 might be the D (5 bases). This CDR3 contains 17 residues. Looked up from germline, CDR1 is SGHRS and CDR2 is YFSETQ. Deletions cut 0 bases from V and 2 bases from J, with 15 bases between. The CDR3 spells CASSLEGGARTGNTIYF. The CDR3 coding sequence is TGCGCCAGCAGCTTGGAGGGAGGGGCGCGGACTGGAAACACCATATATTTT.

This clone was detected only once. The chain combines TRBV6-5 with TRBJ2-7; 10 bases are shared with TRBD1. The germline CDR1 and CDR2 sequences are MNHEY and SVGAGI. The CDR3 length is 14 residues. Trimming removed 6 bases from V and 2 bases from J; junction bases left unmatched: 4. CDR3 DNA: TGTGCCAGCAGGTACGGGACAGGGGCCTACGAGCAGTACTTC. It translates to CASRYGTGAYEQYF.

This clone is a singleton in its sample. V usage is TRBV9 and J usage is TRBJ1-4, with a weak D call TRBD1 (5 bases). This CDR3 region has 14 residues. Germline V lookup: CDR1 SGDLS, CDR2 YYNGEE. The germline V and J ends were trimmed by 4 bases and 10 bases, with 17 bases remaining between them. The DNA for the CDR3 is TGTGCCAGCAGCCGGCTGGGGACGGTCGCAAAACTGTTTTTT. This encodes CASSRLGTVAKLFF.

This chain joins TRBV6-6 and TRBJ2-7; the D is unclear. Germline V lookup: CDR1 MNHNY, CDR2 SVGAGI (reference sequence). CDR3 size: 14 residues. Trimming cost V 2 bases and J 7 bases, with 15 bases left between them. CDR3 region: CASSYGSGDWEQYV. DNA of the CDR3: TGTGCCAGCAGTTACGGTTCGGGTGATTGGGAGCAGTACGTC.

The chain has TRBV18 and TRBJ2-1; D gene uncertain. CDR1 KGHSH and CDR2 LQKENI come from the germline V gene. Trimming stripped 6 bases from V and 9 bases from J, with 12 bases between. This CDR3 is 12 amino acids long. Here the CDR3 reads CASSPLRGEQFF. The CDR3 DNA reads TGTGCCAGCTCCCCCCTGCGAGGTGAGCAGTTCTTC.

The sample holds a few counts of this clone. The chain has TRBV6-1 and TRBJ2-7, with D tentatively TRBD1 or TRBD2 (6 bases each). From germline, CDR1 is MNHNS and CDR2 SASEGT. The V gene lost 6 bases and the J gene lost 3 bases, with 9 bases spanning the gap. The CDR3 is 12 amino acids. CDR3 nucleotide sequence: TGTGCCAGCAGGCGGGACAACTACGAGCAGTACGTC. This gives the protein CASRRDNYEQYV.

The rearrangement joins TRBV29-1 to TRBJ1-2; perhaps TRBD1 as D (6 bases). This CDR3 has 11 residues. Germline CDR1 and CDR2: SQVTM and ANQGSEA. Trimming cost V 7 bases and J 2 bases, with 8 bases left between them. This CDR3 reads CSATGNYGYTF. In DNA form, the CDR3 reads TGCAGCGCGACAGGAAACTATGGCTACACCTTC.

V and J are TRBV5-1 and TRBJ1-4; 9 positions agree with TRBD1. The CDR3 extends over 17 amino acids. J gave up 4 bases and V 4 bases, and 11 bases lay outside the gene matches. Germline CDR1 and CDR2: SGHRS and YFSETQ. This chain's CDR3 is CASSHGQGPHINEKLFF. CDR3 bases: TGCGCCAGCAGCCACGGACAGGGGCCACACATTAATGAAAAACTGTTTTTT.

The chain links TRBV5-6 to TRBJ2-7, with a possible D match to TRBD1 (5 bases). Germline lookup yields CDR1 SGHDT and CDR2 YYEEEE. CDR3 size: 13 residues. The V end lost 4 bases, the J end lost 2 bases, and 10 bases lay between the germline ends. The CDR3 reads CASSDSTAYEQYV. The CDR3 nucleotides read TGTGCCAGCAGCGACAGCACGGCCTACGAGCAGTACGTC.